The 12 T cell receptor beta chains below all came from one sample that was sequenced in a study of T cell responses to AZD1222 COVID-19 vaccine. The protocol was immunoSEQ multiplex PCR, while the TCRdb copy is restricted to in-frame clones and leaves out a portion. The sample carries about 70,000 clones, more than 75% recorded once. The material was peripheral blood, obtained 28 days after the second dose of the MenACWY control vaccine. The source is an adult who received the MenACWY meningococcal vaccine as a control.

This clone was counted a few times. The CDR3 protein is CASSQASGPQIGSPLHF. CDR3 nucleotides: TGCGCCAGCAGCCAAGCCTCGGGCCCACAGATAGGTTCACCCCTCCACTTT. The chain has TRBV4-3 and TRBJ1-6; D is unresolved. The V gene lost 1 base and the J gene lost 9 bases, with 19 bases spanning the gap. This CDR3 has 17 amino acids. Germline values: CDR1 LGHNA, CDR2 YSLEER.

A remark on this clone: Other DNA sequences in this specimen translate into the identical CDR3. J is TRBJ1-5 and V is TRBV6-5, with D uncertain. This CDR3 has 14 amino acids. Germline V gene lookup returns CDR1 MNHEY and CDR2 SVGAGI. The V and J ends lost 0 bases and 4 bases respectively, with 7 bases between them. In DNA form, the CDR3 reads TGTGCCAGCAGTTACTCCCGGTTTAATCAGCCCCAGCATTTT. This gives the protein CASSYSRFNQPQHF.

The chain recombines TRBV9 with TRBJ1-4, with a weak D call TRBD1 (6 bases). This CDR3 is 16 amino acids long. From germline, CDR1 is SGDLS and CDR2 YYNGEE. V lost 5 bases and J 0 bases, leaving 14 bases between the germline ends. The CDR3 spells CASSQGKGATNEKLFF. In DNA form, the CDR3 reads TGTGCCAGCAGTCAGGGGAAGGGGGCAACTAATGAAAAACTGTTTTTT.

The V call is TRBV3-1 (or the pseudogene TRBV3-2), the J call TRBJ1-1; D call uncertain. Germline V gene sequence: CDR1 LGHDT, CDR2 YNNKEL (reference sequence). V lost 4 bases, J lost 3 bases, and 15 bases lay in between. The CDR3 is made up of 15 amino acids. CDR3 bases: TGTGCCAGCAGCCCGACATTGGGATGGGACACTGAAGCTTTCTTT. It is translated as CASSPTLGWDTEAFF.

This clone showed up just once. This chain uses TRBV7-2 with TRBJ1-2; 12 bases are a match to TRBD1. V gave up 1 base and J gave up 4 bases; unmatched junction bases: 4. The CDR3 is 16 amino acids. The germline CDR1 and CDR2 sequences are SGHTA and FQGNSA. The CDR3 coding sequence is TGTGCCAGCAGCTTAGGGGGACAGGGGGCCCTCTATGGCTACACCTTC. This encodes CASSLGGQGALYGYTF.

The rearrangement joins TRBV19 to TRBJ1-1; D is perhaps TRBD1 (5 bases). The CDR3 sequence is 14 residues long. Looked up from germline, CDR1 is LNHDA and CDR2 is SQIVND (reference sequence). V lost 2 bases to trimming and J lost 0 bases, with 7 bases between them. The CDR3: CASSITGMNTEAFF. The CDR3 region has the DNA TGTGCCAGTAGTATAACAGGTATGAACACTGAAGCTTTCTTT.

There are a few counts of this clone. The rearrangement uses TRBV28 and TRBJ1-6, with a weak D call TRBD1 (5 bases). V gave up 1 base and J gave up 14 bases, with 21 bases separating them. Germline lookup yields CDR1 MDHEN and CDR2 SYDVKM. This CDR3 has 16 amino acids. The CDR3 protein is CASSLLRTRAAGALHF. DNA of the CDR3: TGTGCCAGCAGTTTATTGCGGACAAGGGCGGCGGGGGCCCTCCACTTT.

This rearrangement joins TRBV28 to TRBJ2-3; 7 nucleotides align to TRBD2. This CDR3 comprises 16 residues. Germline-derived CDR1 and CDR2 are MDHEN and SYDVKM. Trimming took 3 bases from V and 1 from J; bases not matched to a gene: 7. This chain's CDR3 is CASSFGGGDGTDTQYF. DNA of the CDR3: TGTGCCAGCAGTTTCGGCGGGGGAGATGGCACAGATACGCAGTATTTT.

The chain has TRBV5-6 and TRBJ1-6; 7 bases are shared with TRBD1. Germline loops: CDR1 SGHDT, CDR2 YYEEEE. This CDR3 region has 14 residues. Trimming took 3 bases from V and 7 from J; bases not matched to a gene: 4. The CDR3 DNA reads TGTGCCAGCAGCTGGGGACAGAGGAATTCACCCCTCCACTTT. Its translation: CASSWGQRNSPLHF.

This chain links TRBV13 with TRBJ1-4; D gene ambiguous. The CDR3 runs to 14 residues. Germline V lookup: CDR1 PRHDT, CDR2 FYEKMQ (reference sequence). V was clipped by 0 bases and J by 0 bases, with 2 bases between them. The CDR3 spells CASSLGATNEKLFF. CDR3 bases: TGTGCCAGCAGCTTAGGCGCAACTAATGAAAAACTGTTTTTT.

The chain combines TRBV29-1 with TRBJ1-4, with 7 bases lining up with TRBD1. V lost 5 bases, J lost 12 bases, and 15 bases stayed unmatched. Per germline, CDR1 SQVTM and CDR2 ANQGSEA. The CDR3 has 14 amino acids. CDR3: CSVSRDSGVFELFF. In nucleotides, the CDR3 is TGCAGCGTTTCCCGGGACAGCGGCGTATTTGAACTGTTTTTT.

This chain uses TRBV7-2 with TRBJ1-1; 10 bases fit TRBD1. This CDR3 comprises 16 residues. CDR1 SGHTA and CDR2 FQGNSA come from the germline V gene. J was trimmed by 6 bases and V by 1 base; bases with no gene match: 8. CDR3 DNA: TGTGCCAGCAGCTTAGGCGTGGGACAGGGGATATCTGAAGCTTTCTTT. The encoded protein is CASSLGVGQGISEAFF.